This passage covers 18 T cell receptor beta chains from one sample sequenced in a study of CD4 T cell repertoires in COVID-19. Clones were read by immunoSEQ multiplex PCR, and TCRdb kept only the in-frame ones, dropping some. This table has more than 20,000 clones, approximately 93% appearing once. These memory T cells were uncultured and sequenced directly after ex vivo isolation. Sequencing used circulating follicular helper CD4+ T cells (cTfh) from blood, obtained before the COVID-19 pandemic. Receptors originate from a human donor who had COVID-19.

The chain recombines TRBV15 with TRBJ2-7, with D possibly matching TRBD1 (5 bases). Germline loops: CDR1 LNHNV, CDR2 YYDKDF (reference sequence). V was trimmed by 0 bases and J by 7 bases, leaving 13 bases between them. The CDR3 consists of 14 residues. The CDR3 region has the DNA TGTGCCACCAGCAGAGATACCCCTCGACAGGAGCAGTACTTC. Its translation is CATSRDTPRQEQYF. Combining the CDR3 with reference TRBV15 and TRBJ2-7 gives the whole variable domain DAMVIQNPRYQVTQFGKPVTLSCSQTLNHNVMYWYQQKSSQAPKLLFHYYDKDFNNEADTPDNFQSRRPNTSFCFLDIRSPGLGDTAMYLCATSRDTPRQEQYFGPGTRLTVT.

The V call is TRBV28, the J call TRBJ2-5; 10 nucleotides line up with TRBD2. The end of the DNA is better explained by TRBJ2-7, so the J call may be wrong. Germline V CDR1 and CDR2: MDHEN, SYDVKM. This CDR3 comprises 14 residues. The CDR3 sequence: CATLTSGTTYEQYF. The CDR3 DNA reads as TGTGCCACCCTTACTAGCGGGACGACCTACGAGCAGTACTTC.

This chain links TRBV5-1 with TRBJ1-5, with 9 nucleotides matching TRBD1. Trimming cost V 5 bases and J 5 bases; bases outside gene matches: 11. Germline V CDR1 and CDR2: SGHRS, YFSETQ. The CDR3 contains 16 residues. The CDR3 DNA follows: TGCGCCAGCAGGGCCCCGGGACAGGGATTATATCAGCCCCAGCATTTT. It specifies CASRAPGQGLYQPQHF.

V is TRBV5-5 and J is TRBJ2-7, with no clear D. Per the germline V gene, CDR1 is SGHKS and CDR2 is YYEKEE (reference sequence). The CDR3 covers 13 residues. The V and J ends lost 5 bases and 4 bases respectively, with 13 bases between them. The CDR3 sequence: CASSSLPDYEQYF. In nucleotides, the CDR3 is TGTGCCAGCAGTTCCCTCCCAGATTACGAGCAGTACTTC.

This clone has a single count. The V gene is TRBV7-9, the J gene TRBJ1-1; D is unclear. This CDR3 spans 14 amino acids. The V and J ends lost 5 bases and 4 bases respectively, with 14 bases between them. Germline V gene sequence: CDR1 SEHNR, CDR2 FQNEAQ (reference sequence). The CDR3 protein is CASSVESGGTEAFF. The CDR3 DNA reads TGTGCCAGCAGCGTAGAAAGTGGCGGCACTGAAGCTTTCTTT.

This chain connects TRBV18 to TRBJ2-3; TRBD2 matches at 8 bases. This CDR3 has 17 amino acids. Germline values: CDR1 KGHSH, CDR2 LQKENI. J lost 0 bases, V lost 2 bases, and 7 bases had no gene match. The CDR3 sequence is CASSPGRAGVSTDTQYF. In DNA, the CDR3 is TGTGCCAGCTCACCAGGTAGAGCGGGGGTTAGCACAGATACGCAGTATTTT.

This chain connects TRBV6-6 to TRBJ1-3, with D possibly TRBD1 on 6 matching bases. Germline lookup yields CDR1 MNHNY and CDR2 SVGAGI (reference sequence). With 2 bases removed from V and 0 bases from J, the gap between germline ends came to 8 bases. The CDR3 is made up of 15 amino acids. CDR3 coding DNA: TGTGCCAGCAGTTACCCGGACAGCTCTGGAAACACCATATATTTT. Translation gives CASSYPDSSGNTIYF.

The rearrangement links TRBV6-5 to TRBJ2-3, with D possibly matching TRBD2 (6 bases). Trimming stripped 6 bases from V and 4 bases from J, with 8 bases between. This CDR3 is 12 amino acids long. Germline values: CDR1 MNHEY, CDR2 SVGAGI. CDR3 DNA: TGTGCCAGCAGGGAGGGACCAGATACGCAGTATTTT. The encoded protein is CASREGPDTQYF.

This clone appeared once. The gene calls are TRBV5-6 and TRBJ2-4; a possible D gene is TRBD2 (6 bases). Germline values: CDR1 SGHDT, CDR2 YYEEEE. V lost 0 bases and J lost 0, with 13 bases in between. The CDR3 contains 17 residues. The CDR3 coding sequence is TGTGCCAGCAGCTTGGTGGGCGGGGTTGTAGCCAAAAACATTCAGTACTTC. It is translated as CASSLVGGVVAKNIQYF.

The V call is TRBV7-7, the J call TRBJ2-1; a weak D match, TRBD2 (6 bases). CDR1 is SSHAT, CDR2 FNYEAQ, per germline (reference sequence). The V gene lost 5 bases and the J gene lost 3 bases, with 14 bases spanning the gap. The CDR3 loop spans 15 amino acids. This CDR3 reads CASSPFLRGYNEQFF. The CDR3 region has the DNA TGTGCCAGCAGCCCGTTTTTGCGGGGCTACAATGAGCAGTTCTTC. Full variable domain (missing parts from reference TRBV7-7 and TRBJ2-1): GAGVSQSPRYKVTKRGQDVTLRCDPISSHATLYWYQQALGQGPEFLTYFNYEAQPDKSGLPSDRFSAERPEGSISTLTIQRTEQRDSAMYRCASSPFLRGYNEQFFGPGTRLTVL.

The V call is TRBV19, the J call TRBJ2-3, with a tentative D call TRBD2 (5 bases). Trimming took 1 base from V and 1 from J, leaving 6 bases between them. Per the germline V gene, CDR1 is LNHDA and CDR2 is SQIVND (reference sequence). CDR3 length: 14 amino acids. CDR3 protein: CASSIGRGTDTQYF. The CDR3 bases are TGTGCCAGTAGTATAGGGCGGGGCACAGATACGCAGTATTTT.

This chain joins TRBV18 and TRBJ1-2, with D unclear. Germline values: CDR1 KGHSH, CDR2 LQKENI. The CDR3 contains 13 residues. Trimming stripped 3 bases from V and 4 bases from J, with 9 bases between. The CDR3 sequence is CASSPNERYGYTF. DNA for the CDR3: TGTGCCAGCTCACCCAACGAGCGCTATGGCTACACCTTC.

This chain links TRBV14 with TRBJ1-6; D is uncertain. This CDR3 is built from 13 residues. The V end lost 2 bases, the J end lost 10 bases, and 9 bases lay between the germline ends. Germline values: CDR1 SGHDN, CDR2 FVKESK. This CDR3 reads CASSQRSPSPLHF. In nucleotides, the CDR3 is TGTGCCAGCAGCCAACGTAGCCCATCACCCCTCCACTTT. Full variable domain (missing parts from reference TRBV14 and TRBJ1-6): EAGVTQFPSHSVIEKGQTVTLRCDPISGHDNLYWYRRVMGKEIKFLLHFVKESKQDESGMPNNRFLAERTGGTYSTLKVQPAELEDSGVYFCASSQRSPSPLHFGNGTRLTVT.

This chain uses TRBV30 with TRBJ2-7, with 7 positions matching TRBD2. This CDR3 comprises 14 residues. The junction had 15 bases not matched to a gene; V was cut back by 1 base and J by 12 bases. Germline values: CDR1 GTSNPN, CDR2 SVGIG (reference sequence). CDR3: CAWSAGFGGSTPYF. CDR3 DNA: TGTGCCTGGAGTGCCGGCTTCGGGGGGTCAACGCCGTACTTC.

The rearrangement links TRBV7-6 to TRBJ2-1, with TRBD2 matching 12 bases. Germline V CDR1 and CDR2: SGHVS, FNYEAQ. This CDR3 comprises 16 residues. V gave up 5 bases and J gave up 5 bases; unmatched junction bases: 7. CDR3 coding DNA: TGTGCCAGCAGCGGCCGGACTAGCGGGACTCACAATGAGCAGTTCTTC. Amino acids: CASSGRTSGTHNEQFF.

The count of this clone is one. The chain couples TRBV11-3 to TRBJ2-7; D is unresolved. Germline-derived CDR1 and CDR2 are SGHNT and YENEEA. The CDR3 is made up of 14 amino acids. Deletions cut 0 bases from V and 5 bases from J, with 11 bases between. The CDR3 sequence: CASSLDSGSNEQYF. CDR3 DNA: TGTGCCAGCAGCTTAGACTCAGGCTCGAACGAGCAGTACTTC.

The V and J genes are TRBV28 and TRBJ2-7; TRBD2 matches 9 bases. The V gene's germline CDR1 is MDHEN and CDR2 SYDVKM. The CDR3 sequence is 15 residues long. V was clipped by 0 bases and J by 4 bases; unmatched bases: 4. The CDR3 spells CASSLWLAGNYEQYF. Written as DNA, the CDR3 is TGTGCCAGCAGTTTATGGCTAGCGGGAAATTACGAGCAGTACTTC.

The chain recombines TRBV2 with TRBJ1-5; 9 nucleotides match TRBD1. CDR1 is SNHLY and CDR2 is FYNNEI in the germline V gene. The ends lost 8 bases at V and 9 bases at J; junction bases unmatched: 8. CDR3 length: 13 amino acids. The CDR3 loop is CASGPGQGGPQHF. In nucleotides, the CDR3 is TGTGCCAGCGGACCGGGACAGGGTGGGCCCCAGCATTTT.